The present T cell receptor beta chain was sequenced within a study of T cell repertoires in cytomegalovirus infection. About the study: It can be stated that public TCR beta signatures indicated CMV infection as well as a matching HLA type.

This clonotype was seen at least ten times. The germline V gene has CDR1 SGHAT and CDR2 FQNNGV. Trimming took off 3 bases at V and 5 bases at J, with 15 bases between the two ends. CDR3 length: 15 amino acids. TCRdb analysed the reads with MiXCR anew, one entry per CDR3 protein. The table includes some 250,000 distinct CDR3 sequences, approximately 10% detected once. The V call is TRBV11-2, the J call TRBJ2-3, with D possibly being TRBD1 or TRBD2 (5 bases each). The TCR was taken from a human donor in good health (CMV status not recorded). Some clones in this sample may be carry-over from other donors' samples. Sequenced sample: PBMCs. CDR3 protein: CASSFWGSPKDTQYF. The CDR3 nucleotides are TGTGCCAGCAGCTTTTGGGGGTCCCCTAAAGATACGCAGTATTTT.